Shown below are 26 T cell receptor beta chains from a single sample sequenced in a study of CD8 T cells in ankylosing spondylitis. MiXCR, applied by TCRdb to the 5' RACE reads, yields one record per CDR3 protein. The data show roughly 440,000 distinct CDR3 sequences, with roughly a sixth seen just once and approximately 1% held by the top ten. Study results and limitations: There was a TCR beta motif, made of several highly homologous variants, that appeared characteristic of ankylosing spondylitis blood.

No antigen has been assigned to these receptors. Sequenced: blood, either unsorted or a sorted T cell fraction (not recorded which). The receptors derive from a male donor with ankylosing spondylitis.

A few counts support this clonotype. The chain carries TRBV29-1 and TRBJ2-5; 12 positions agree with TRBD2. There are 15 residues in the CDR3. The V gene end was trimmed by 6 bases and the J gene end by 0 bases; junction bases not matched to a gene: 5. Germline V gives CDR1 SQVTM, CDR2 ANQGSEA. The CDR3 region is CSVLAGGSYQETQYF. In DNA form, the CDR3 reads TGCAGCGTACTAGCGGGGGGCTCCTACCAAGAGACCCAGTACTTC.

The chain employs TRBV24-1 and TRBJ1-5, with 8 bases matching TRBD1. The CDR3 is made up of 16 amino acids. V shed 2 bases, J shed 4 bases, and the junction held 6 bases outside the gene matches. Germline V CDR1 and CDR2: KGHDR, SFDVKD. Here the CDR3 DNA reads TGTGCCACCAGTGATTCATCACGGACAGGGAATCAGCCCCAGCATTTT. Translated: CATSDSSRTGNQPQHF.

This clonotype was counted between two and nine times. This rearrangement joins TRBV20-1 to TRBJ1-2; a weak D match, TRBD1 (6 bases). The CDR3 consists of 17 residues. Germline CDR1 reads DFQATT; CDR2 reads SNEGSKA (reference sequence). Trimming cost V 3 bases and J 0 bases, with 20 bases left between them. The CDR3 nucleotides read TGCAGTGCTAGCCACCTATCACACAGGGAAGCTAACTATGGCTACACCTTC. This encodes CSASHLSHREANYGYTF.

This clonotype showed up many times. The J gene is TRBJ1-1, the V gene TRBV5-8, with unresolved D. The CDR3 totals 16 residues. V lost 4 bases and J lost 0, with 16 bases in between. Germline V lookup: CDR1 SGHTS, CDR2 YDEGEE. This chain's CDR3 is CASSRGLSNMNTEAFF. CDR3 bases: TGTGCCAGCAGCCGAGGGTTGTCCAACATGAACACTGAAGCTTTCTTT.

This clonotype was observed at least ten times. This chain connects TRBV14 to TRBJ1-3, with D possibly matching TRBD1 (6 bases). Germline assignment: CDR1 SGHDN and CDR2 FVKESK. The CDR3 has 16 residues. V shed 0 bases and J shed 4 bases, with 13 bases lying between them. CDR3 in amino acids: CASSQDQGSRGNTIYF. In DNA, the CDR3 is TGTGCCAGCAGCCAAGATCAGGGGTCGAGGGGAAACACCATATATTTT. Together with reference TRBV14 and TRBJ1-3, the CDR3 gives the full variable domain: EAGVTQFPSHSVIEKGQTVTLRCDPISGHDNLYWYRRVMGKEIKFLLHFVKESKQDESGMPNNRFLAERTGGTYSTLKVQPAELEDSGVYFCASSQDQGSRGNTIYFGEGSWLTVV.

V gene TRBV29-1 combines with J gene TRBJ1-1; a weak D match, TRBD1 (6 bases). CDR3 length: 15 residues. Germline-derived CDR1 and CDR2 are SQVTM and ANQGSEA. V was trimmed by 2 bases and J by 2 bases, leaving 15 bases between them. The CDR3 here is CSVETLTGLNTEAFF. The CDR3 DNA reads TGCAGCGTTGAAACCCTGACAGGATTAAACACTGAAGCTTTCTTT.

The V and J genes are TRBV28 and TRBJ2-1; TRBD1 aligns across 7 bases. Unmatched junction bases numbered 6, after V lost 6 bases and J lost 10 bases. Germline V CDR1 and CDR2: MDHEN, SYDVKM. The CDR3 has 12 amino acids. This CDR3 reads CASRTQGWEQFF. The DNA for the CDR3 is TGTGCCAGCAGAACACAGGGGTGGGAGCAGTTCTTC.

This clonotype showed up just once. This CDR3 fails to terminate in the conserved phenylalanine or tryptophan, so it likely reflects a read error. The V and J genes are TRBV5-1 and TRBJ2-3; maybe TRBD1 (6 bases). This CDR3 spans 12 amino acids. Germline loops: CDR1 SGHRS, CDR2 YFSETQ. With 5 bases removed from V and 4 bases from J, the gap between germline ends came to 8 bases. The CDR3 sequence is CASRQGSDTQYL. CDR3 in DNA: TGCGCCAGCAGACAGGGTTCAGATACGCAGTATCTT.

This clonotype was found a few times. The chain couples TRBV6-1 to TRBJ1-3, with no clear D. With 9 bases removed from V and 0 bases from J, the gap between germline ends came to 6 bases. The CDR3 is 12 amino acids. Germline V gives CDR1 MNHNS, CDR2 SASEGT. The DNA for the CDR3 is TGTGCCAGTCTCGGCTCTGGAAACACCATATATTTT. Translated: CASLGSGNTIYF.

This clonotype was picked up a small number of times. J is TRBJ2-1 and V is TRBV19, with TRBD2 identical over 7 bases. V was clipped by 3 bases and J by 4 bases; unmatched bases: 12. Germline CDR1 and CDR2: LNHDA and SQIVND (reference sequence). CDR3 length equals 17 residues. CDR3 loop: CASSMGAGAGLYNEQFF. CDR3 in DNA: TGTGCCAGTAGTATGGGAGCTGGAGCGGGGCTATACAATGAGCAGTTCTTC.

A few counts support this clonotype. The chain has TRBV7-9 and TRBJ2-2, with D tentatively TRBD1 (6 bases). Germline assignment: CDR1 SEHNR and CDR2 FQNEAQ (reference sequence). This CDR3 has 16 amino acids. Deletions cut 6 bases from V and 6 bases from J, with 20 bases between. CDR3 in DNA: TGTGCCAGCAGGGGCACAGGGTCTTCCTTTGCCGGGGAGCTGTTTTTT. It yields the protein CASRGTGSSFAGELFF.

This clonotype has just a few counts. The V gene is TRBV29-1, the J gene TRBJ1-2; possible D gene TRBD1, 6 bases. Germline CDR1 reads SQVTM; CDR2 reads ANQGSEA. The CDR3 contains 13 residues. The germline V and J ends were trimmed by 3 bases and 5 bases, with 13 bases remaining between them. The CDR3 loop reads CSVEPGAEYGYTF. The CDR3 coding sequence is TGCAGCGTTGAGCCGGGGGCAGAGTATGGCTACACCTTC.

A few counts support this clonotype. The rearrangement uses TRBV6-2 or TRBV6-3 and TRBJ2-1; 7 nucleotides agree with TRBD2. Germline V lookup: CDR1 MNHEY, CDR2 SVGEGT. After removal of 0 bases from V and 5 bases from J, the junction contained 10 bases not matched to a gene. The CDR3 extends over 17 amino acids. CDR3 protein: CASSYSVAGNNHNEQFF. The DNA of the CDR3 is TGTGCCAGCAGTTACTCAGTAGCGGGCAATAACCACAATGAGCAGTTCTTC.

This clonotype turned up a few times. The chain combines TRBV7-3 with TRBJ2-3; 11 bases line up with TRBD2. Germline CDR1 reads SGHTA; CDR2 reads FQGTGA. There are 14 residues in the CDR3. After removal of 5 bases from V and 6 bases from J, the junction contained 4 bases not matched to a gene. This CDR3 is CASSGSGGVDTQYF. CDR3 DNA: TGTGCCAGCAGCGGTAGCGGGGGGGTGGATACGCAGTATTTT.

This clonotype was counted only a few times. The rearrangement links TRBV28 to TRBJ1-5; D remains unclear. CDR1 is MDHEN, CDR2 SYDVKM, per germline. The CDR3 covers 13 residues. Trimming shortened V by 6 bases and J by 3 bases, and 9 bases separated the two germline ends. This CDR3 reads CASRLGTNQPQHF. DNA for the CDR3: TGTGCCAGCAGACTCGGTACCAATCAGCCCCAGCATTTT.

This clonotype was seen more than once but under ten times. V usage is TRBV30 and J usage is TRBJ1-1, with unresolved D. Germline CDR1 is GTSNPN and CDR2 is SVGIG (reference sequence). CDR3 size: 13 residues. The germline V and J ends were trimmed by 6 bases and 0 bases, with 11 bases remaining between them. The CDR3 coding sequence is TGTGCCTGCAGAGACACCCTGAACACTGAAGCTTTCTTT. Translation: CACRDTLNTEAFF.

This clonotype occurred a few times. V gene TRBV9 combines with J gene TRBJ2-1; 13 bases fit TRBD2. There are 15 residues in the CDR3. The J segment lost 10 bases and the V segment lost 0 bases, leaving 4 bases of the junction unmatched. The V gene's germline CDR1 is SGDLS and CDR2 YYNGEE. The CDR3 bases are TGTGCCAGCAGCGTAGGGACTAGCGGGAGAGGAGAGCAGTTCTTC. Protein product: CASSVGTSGRGEQFF.

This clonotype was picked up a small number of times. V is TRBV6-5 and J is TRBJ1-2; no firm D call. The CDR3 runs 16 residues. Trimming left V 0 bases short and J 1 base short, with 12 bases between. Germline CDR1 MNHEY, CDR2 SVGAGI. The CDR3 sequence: CASSYSITPSNYGYTF. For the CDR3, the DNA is TGTGCCAGCAGTTACTCGATAACACCTAGTAACTATGGCTACACCTTC.

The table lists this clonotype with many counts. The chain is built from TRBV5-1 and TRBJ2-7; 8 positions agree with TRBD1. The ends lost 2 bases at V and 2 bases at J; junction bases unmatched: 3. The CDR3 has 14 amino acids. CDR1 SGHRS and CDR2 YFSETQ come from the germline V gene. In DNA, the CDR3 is TGCGCCAGCAGCTTCGGGACAGGACCCTACGAGCAGTACTTC. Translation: CASSFGTGPYEQYF.

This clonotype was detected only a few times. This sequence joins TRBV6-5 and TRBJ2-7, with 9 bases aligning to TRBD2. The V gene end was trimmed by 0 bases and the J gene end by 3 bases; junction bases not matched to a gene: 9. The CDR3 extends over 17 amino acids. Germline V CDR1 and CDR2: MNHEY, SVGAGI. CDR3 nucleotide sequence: TGTGCCAGCAGTTACTCGGGTAGCGGGGGCCCGAACTACGAGCAGTACTTC. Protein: CASSYSGSGGPNYEQYF.

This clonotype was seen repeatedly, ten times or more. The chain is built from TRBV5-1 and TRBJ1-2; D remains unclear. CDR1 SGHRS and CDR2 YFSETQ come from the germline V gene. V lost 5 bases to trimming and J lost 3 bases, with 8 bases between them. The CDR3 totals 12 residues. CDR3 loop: CASRAEDYGYTF. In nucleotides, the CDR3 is TGCGCCAGCAGGGCAGAGGACTATGGCTACACCTTC.

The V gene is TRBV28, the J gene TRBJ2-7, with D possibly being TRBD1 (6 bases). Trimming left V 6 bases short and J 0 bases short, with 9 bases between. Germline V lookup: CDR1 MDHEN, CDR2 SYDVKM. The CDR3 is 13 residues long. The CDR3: CASSTDSSYEQYF. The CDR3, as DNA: TGTGCCAGCAGCACGGACAGCTCCTACGAGCAGTACTTC.

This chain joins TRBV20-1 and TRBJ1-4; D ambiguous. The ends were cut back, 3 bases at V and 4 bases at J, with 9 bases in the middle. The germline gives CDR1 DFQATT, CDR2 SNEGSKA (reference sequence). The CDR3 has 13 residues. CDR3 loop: CSASQTFNEKLFF. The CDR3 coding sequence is TGCAGTGCTAGCCAGACTTTTAATGAAAAACTGTTTTTT.

CDR3: CASSLQGIVVTEAFF. The CDR3 coding sequence is TGTGCCAGCAGCCTACAGGGGATTGTAGTCACTGAAGCTTTCTTT. The rearrangement links TRBV7-8 to TRBJ1-1, with 7 bases aligning to TRBD1. There are 15 residues in the CDR3. CDR1 and CDR2 from the germline V gene are SGHVS and FQNEAQ. V shed 5 bases and J 4 bases; nucleotides not matched to a gene: 10.

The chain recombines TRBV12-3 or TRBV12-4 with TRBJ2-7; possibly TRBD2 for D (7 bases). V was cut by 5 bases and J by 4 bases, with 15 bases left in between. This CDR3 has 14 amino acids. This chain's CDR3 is CASSRSGGRYEQYF. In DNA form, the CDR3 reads TGTGCCAGCAGTCGTTCGGGGGGCCGGTACGAGCAGTACTTC.

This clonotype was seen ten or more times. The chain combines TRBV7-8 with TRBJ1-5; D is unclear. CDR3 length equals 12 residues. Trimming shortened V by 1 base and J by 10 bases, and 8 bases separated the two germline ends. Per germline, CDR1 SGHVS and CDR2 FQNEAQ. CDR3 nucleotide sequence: TGTGCCAGCAGCTTAGGCCTCAGCCCCCAGCATTTT. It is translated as CASSLGLSPQHF.